These 15 T cell receptor beta chains came from one sample sequenced in a study of low-dose radiotherapy and immunotherapy resistance in tumors. Alpha and beta chains were covered, as first-strand cDNA relied on TRAV- and TRBV-specific primers. Over around 19 PCR cycles, TCRs were amplified from a constant-region primer and V-primer adapter. TCRdb re-called the reads through MiXCR, storing one row per CDR3 protein. The data show some 100,000 distinct CDR3 sequences, roughly 20% seen once. Time point given: after trial treatment. Treatment specified: LDRT plus nivolumab, ipilimumab, low-dose cyclophosphamide and aspirin (RACIN trial). The sample was PBMCs, taken after low-dose radiotherapy plus immunotherapy. The receptors shown here come from a male donor with prostate cancer.

This clonotype was seen ten or more times. The chain joins TRBV19 to TRBJ2-5; TRBD2 might be the D (5 bases). Germline V gene data show CDR1 as LNHDA and CDR2 as SQIVND (reference sequence). The CDR3 loop spans 12 amino acids. Trimming removed 9 bases from V and 5 bases from J, with 13 bases in between. CDR3 loop: CARERVRETQYF. As DNA, the CDR3 is TGTGCCAGAGAGAGGGTCCGGGAGACCCAGTACTTC.

This clonotype has at least ten counts. The rearrangement joins TRBV3-1 to TRBJ2-2, with TRBD1 as a possible D gene (5 bases). V shed 1 base and J shed 3 bases, with 12 bases lying between them. This CDR3 region has 16 residues. Germline CDR1 LGHDT, CDR2 YNNKEL (reference sequence). The CDR3 sequence: CASSQGRGPDTGELFF. DNA for the CDR3: TGTGCCAGCAGCCAAGGAAGGGGTCCTGACACCGGGGAGCTGTTTTTT.

This clonotype was detected many times. V gene TRBV10-3 combines with J gene TRBJ2-7; TRBD1 agrees at 8 bases. Trimming at V came to 3 bases and at J to 2 bases, leaving 3 bases not matched to a gene. Germline CDR1 reads ENHRY; CDR2 reads SYGVKD. This CDR3 spans 14 amino acids. The CDR3 DNA follows: TGTGCCATCAGTGAACAGGGGGTGACCTACGAGCAGTACTTC. Residues: CAISEQGVTYEQYF.

This clonotype was seen at least ten times. The V gene is TRBV5-1, the J gene TRBJ2-5, with D possibly being TRBD2 (5 bases). The V end lost 0 bases, the J end lost 6 bases, and 12 bases lay between the germline ends. Germline assignment: CDR1 SGHRS and CDR2 YFSETQ. The CDR3 spans 14 residues. DNA of the CDR3: TGCGCCAGCAGCTTGGAAGTAGGAGGACAGACCCAGTACTTC. Translation gives CASSLEVGGQTQYF.

The V gene is TRBV24-1, the J gene TRBJ2-5, with 10 positions matching TRBD2. The CDR3 has 14 amino acids. The V gene's germline CDR1 is KGHDR and CDR2 SFDVKD. Unmatched junction bases numbered 7, after V lost 7 bases and J lost 6 bases. The CDR3 DNA reads as TGTGCCACCAGCCGAGCGACTAGCGGGCAGACCCAGTACTTC. Amino acid sequence: CATSRATSGQTQYF.

This clonotype came up many times. The genes are TRBV4-1 and TRBJ2-3; no clear D. The V end was cut by 5 bases, the J end by 6 bases, with 9 bases between. The CDR3 runs 12 residues. Germline lookup yields CDR1 MGHRA and CDR2 YSYEKL. CDR3 DNA: TGCGCCAGCAGCATCCCCCTGGATACGCAGTATTTT. It is translated as CASSIPLDTQYF.

In the case of this clonotype: It differs at one base from a far larger clone, so likely a read error. The chain links TRBV12-3 or TRBV12-4 to TRBJ2-7; D may match TRBD1 or TRBD2 (6 bases each). Trimming stripped 8 bases from V and 7 bases from J, with 15 bases between. This CDR3 has 12 residues. CDR3 sequence reads: CASGPGGYEQYF. In nucleotides, the CDR3 is TGTGCCAGCGGCCCCGGGGGCTATGAGCAGTACTTC.

This chain uses TRBV28 with TRBJ1-2, with 9 bases lining up with TRBD1. This CDR3 is 15 amino acids long. The V gene end was trimmed by 2 bases and the J gene end by 7 bases; junction bases not matched to a gene: 8. The germline CDR1 and CDR2 sequences are MDHEN and SYDVKM. The DNA for the CDR3 is TGTGCCAGCAGTTTAGCCGGGACAGGGCACTCTGGCTACACCTTC. Its protein is CASSLAGTGHSGYTF.

In the case of this clonotype: A read error is likely here: a far larger clone is one base away. The J gene is TRBJ2-1, the V gene TRBV2; possibly TRBD1 or TRBD2 for D (6 bases each). Per germline, CDR1 SNHLY and CDR2 FYNNEI. The V end lost 2 bases, the J end lost 10 bases, and 18 bases lay between the germline ends. This CDR3 has 15 residues. This chain's CDR3 is CASSELGGISYEQFF. CDR3 in DNA: TGTGCCAGCAGTGAATTGGGGGGCATATCCTACGAGCAGTTCTTC.

This clonotype was observed many times. The CDR3 region has the DNA TGTGCCAGCAGTACCCCCGGGACAGGGGCCTACGAGCAGTACTTC. Amino acid sequence: CASSTPGTGAYEQYF. The V gene is TRBV12-3 or TRBV12-4, the J gene TRBJ2-7; 10 bases fit TRBD1. This CDR3 has 15 amino acids. J lost 2 bases, V lost 5 bases, and 6 bases had no gene match.

This clonotype came up many times. The V and J genes are TRBV19 and TRBJ1-5, with D hard to call. Germline values: CDR1 LNHDA, CDR2 SQIVND (reference sequence). V dropped 2 bases and J dropped 5 bases, with 4 bases sitting between them. The CDR3 consists of 12 residues. The chain's CDR3 is CASSIQDQPQHF. The CDR3, as DNA: TGTGCCAGTAGTATACAGGATCAGCCCCAGCATTTT.

This clonotype was seen repeatedly, ten times or more. The chain recombines TRBV21-1 with TRBJ2-7. TRBV21-1 is reported as a pseudogene. The CDR3 is 15 amino acids. The CDR3 loop reads CASSPRRTRSYEQYF. CDR3 coding DNA: TGTGCCAGCAGCCCTAGACGAACGCGGTCCTACGAGCAGTACTTC.

This clonotype appeared once. The chain couples TRBV9 to TRBJ2-7; 7 bases fit TRBD2. The CDR3 totals 16 residues. V shed 4 bases, J shed 7 bases, and the junction held 17 bases outside the gene matches. CDR1 is SGDLS and CDR2 is YYNGEE in the germline V gene. The CDR3 region is CASSSRRGEYYNEQYF. The CDR3 DNA reads as TGTGCCAGCAGCAGCCGCCGGGGGGAATATTACAATGAGCAGTACTTC.

This clonotype was seen ten or more times. This chain uses TRBV3-1 with TRBJ2-7, with D uncertain. This CDR3 is built from 14 residues. Trimming cost V 0 bases and J 5 bases, with 11 bases left between them. In germline, CDR1 is LGHDT, CDR2 YNNKEL (reference sequence). This CDR3 is CASSQERLLDEQYF. The DNA for the CDR3 is TGTGCCAGCAGCCAAGAAAGGCTGTTAGACGAGCAGTACTTC.

This clonotype was seen repeatedly, ten times or more. V usage is TRBV6-2 or TRBV6-3 and J usage is TRBJ2-5, with a possible D match to TRBD2 (5 bases). The CDR3 runs 13 residues. V shed 7 bases and J shed 2 bases, with 11 bases lying between them. Germline CDR1 MNHEY, CDR2 SVGEGT. CDR3 sequence (DNA): TGTGCCAGCAAGGGCGGGTCTCAAGAGACCCAGTACTTC. This gives the protein CASKGGSQETQYF.